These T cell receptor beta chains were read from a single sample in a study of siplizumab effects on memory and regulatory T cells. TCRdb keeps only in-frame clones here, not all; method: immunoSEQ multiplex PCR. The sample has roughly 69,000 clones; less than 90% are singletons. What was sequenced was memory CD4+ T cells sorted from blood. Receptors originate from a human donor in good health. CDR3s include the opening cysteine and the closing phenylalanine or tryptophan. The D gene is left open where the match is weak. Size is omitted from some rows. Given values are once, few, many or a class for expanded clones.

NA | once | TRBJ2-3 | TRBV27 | TGTGCCAGCAGTTTATCTAGACGAAACACAGATACGCAGTATTTT | CASSLSRRNTDTQYF
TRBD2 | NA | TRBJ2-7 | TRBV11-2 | TGTGCCAGCAGCGGACTAGCGGGAGGCCACGAGCAGTACTTC | CASSGLAGGHEQYF
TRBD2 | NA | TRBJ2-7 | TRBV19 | TGTGCCAGTAGTTCAGCGGGGGGATCTGGGGAGCAGTACTTC | CASSSAGGSGEQYF
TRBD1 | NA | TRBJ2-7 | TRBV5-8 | TGTGCCAGCAGCTGGTCCGGGACAGGGGGGAGGTACGAGCAGTACTTC | CASSWSGTGGRYEQYF
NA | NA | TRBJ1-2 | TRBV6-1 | TGTGCCAGCAGTGAATACAGGGTGTCGTATGGCTACACCTTC | CASSEYRVSYGYTF
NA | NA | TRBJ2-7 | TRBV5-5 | TGTGCCAGCAGCTCTCGTGGAGGACAGGGAGGGAAATACGAGCAGTACTTC | CASSSRGGQGGKYEQYF
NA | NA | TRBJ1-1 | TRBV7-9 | TGTGCCAGCAGCCAAGATCTCATAGGGGAGGGGACCACTGAAGCTTTCTTT | CASSQDLIGEGTTEAFF
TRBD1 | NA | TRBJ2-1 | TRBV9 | TGTGCCAGCAGCAAAGGGGGACAGGGGACACTCGGCCGAACCTACAATGAGCAGTTCTTC | CASSKGGQGTLGRTYNEQFF
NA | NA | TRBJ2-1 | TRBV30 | TGTGCCTGGAGTGTACGGTACAATGAGCAGTTCTTC | CAWSVRYNEQFF
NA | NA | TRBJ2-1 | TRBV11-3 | TGTGCCAGCAGCTTAGTGGGTCGTGAGCAGTTCTTC | CASSLVGREQFF
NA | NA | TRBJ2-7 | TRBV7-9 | TGTGCCAGCAGCCCAAAAGGACCCTACGAGCAGTACTTC | CASSPKGPYEQYF
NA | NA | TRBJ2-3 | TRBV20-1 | TGCAGTGGGGGGGGACAGCCGCAGTATTTT | CSGGGQPQYF
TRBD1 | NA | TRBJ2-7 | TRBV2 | TGTGCCAGCACCGGGACAGGGGGCGCTTACGAGCAGTACTTC | CASTGTGGAYEQYF
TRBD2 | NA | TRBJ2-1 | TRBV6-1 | TGTGCCAGCAGTGATACTAGCGGGGTCAATGAGCAGTTCTTC | CASSDTSGVNEQFF
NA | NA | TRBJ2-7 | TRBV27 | TGTGCCAGCAGGAAAATGGGGAGCTTTGGTATCGAGCAGTACTTC | CASRKMGSFGIEQYF
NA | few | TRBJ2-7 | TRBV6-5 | TGTGCCAGCAAGACACAGGCTGGGGAGTACTTC | CASKTQAGEYF
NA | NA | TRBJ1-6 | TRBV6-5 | TGTGCCAGCACGACATTTTCACCCCTCCACTTT | CASTTFSPLHF
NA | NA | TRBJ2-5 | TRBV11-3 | TGTGCCAGCAGCCGTACAATACAAGAGACCCAGTACTTC | CASSRTIQETQYF
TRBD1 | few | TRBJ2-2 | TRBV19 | TGTGCCAGTAGAGTACAGGGGGGAGGCGGGGAGCTGTTTTTT | CASRVQGGGGELFF
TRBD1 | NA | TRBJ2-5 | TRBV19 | TGTGCCACCAATCCGCGGCGGACAGGGGAAGAGACCCAGTACTTC | CATNPRRTGEETQYF
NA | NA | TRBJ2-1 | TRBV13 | TGTGCCAGCGGCCGGGCGTACAATGAGCAGTTCTTC | CASGRAYNEQFF
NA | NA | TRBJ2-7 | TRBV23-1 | TGCGCCAGCAGTCAAGGGACACCCGCCTACGAGCAGTACTTC | CASSQGTPAYEQYF
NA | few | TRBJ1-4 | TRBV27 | TGTGCCAGCGGACTGACAATGAGGAGGACTAATGAAAAACTGTTTTTT | CASGLTMRRTNEKLFF
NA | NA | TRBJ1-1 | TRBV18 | TGTGCCAGCTCCTCTAAAGACAGAAATGAAGCTTTCTTT | CASSSKDRNEAFF
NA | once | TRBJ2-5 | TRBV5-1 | TGCGCCAGCAGCTTGGCGAGGGGACGGAGCCTGTACCAAGAGACCCAGTACTTC | CASSLARGRSLYQETQYF
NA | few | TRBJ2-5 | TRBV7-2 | TGTGCCAGCAGCCGCCCCCAGGAAGGAGAGACCCAGTACTTC | CASSRPQEGETQYF
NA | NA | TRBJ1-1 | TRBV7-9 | TGTGCCAGCAGCTTCGGTGGGGAAGCTTTCTTT | CASSFGGEAFF
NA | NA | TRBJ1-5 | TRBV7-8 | TGTGCCAGCAGCTCAGCAGAATATAGCAATCAGCCCCAGCATTTT | CASSSAEYSNQPQHF
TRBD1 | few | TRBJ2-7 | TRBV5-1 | TGCGCCAGCAGCTTCCTGACAGGGTCAAGCGAGCAGTACTTC | CASSFLTGSSEQYF
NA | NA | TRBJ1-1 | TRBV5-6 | TGTGCCAGCAGCTGGGGACCTGAAGCTTTCTTT | CASSWGPEAFF
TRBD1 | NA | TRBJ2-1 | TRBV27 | TGTGCCAGCAGTACGGGACAGGGGTTCGACAATGAGCAGTTCTTC | CASSTGQGFDNEQFF
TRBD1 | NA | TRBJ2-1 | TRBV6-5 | TGTGCCAGCAGACCCCGATGGACAGGGGGCGATGAGCAGTTCTTC | CASRPRWTGGDEQFF
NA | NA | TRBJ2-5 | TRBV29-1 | TGCAGCGTTGAGAATCTAGCAACGAAGACCCAGTACTTC | CSVENLATKTQYF
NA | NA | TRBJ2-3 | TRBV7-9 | TGTGCCAGCAGCTTAGGACAGATAACGCATGTTACGCAGTATTTT | CASSLGQITHVTQYF
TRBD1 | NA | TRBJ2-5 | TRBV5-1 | TGCGCCAGCAGCTTGGGGGGGACAGGGAGAGAGACCCAGTACTTC | CASSLGGTGRETQYF
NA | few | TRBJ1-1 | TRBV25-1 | TGTGCCAGCAGTGACCCAAGACCGAACACTGAAGCTTTCTTT | CASSDPRPNTEAFF
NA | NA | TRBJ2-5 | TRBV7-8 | TGTGCCAGCAGCCGGGACTTTACCAAAGAGACCCAGTACTTC | CASSRDFTKETQYF
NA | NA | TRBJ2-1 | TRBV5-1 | TGCGCCAGCAGCTTGCCGGGCAATGAGCAGTTCTTC | CASSLPGNEQFF
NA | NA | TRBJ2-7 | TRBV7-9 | TGTGCCAGCAGCTTATCGGGAGAGCAGTACTTC | CASSLSGEQYF
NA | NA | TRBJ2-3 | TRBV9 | TGTGCCAGCAGCGCAGCAGATACGCAGTATTTT | CASSAADTQYF
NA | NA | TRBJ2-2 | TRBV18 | TGTGCCAGCTCACCGGACACCGGGGAGCTGTTTTTT | CASSPDTGELFF
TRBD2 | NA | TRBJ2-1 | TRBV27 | TGTGCCAGCAGTTTGAGGCGGGGGTTTTGGGATGAGCAGTTCTTC | CASSLRRGFWDEQFF